One sample yielded the 12 T cell receptor beta chains listed below, sequenced in a study of shared clonotypes between healthy human individuals. Only in-frame clones appear in the TCRdb table, and some are missing; sequencing was by immunoSEQ multiplex PCR. Found here are roughly 1,500,000 clones, about 98.5% of them singletons; the top ten hold about 0.4%. The specimen sequenced was naive CD4+ T cells sorted from blood. Subset indicated: CD45RA+ positively selected. The receptor source for this set is a man under 40 in good health.

The rearrangement links TRBV9 to TRBJ1-1, with D maybe TRBD1 (5 bases). CDR1 is SGDLS, CDR2 YYNGEE, per germline. The CDR3 consists of 14 residues. Deletions cut 4 bases from V and 8 bases from J, with 18 bases between. CDR3 amino acids: CASSTTGTSGEAFF. The CDR3 nucleotides are TGTGCCAGCAGCACTACTGGGACTTCGGGGGAAGCTTTCTTT.

The V and J genes are TRBV11-3 and TRBJ2-1; 13 bases fit TRBD2. Trimming at V came to 5 bases and at J to 0 bases, leaving 13 bases not matched to a gene. The germline V gene has CDR1 SGHNT and CDR2 YENEEA. This CDR3 has 20 residues. The CDR3 sequence: CASSDLPGTSGDSSYNEQFF. For the CDR3, the DNA is TGTGCCAGCAGCGATCTCCCAGGGACTAGCGGGGATAGCTCCTACAATGAGCAGTTCTTC.

The chain links TRBV5-5 to TRBJ1-2; D is uncertain. The CDR3 sequence is 19 residues long. Trimming removed 6 bases at V and 2 bases at J, with 29 bases between. Germline V lookup: CDR1 SGHKS, CDR2 YYEKEE (reference sequence). CDR3 loop: CASIPTGVTVPIHNYGYTF. The CDR3 nucleotides read TGTGCCAGCATCCCCACTGGGGTTACAGTGCCAATACACAACTATGGCTACACCTTC.

The gene calls are TRBV7-9 and TRBJ2-7; 8 nucleotides match TRBD1. This CDR3 has 16 amino acids. CDR1 and CDR2 (germline): SEHNR, FQNEAQ (reference sequence). Trimming took 1 base from V and 2 from J; bases not matched to a gene: 7. CDR3 in amino acids: CASSLGPTGGTYEQYF. The CDR3 region has the DNA TGTGCCAGCAGCTTAGGACCTACAGGGGGTACCTACGAGCAGTACTTC.

This clone was detected once. The chain joins TRBV10-2 to TRBJ2-1; 10 bases fit TRBD2. The CDR3 is made up of 15 amino acids. Germline values: CDR1 WSHSY, CDR2 SAAADI. The trim removed 3 bases at V and 4 bases at J, leaving 3 bases unmatched. The DNA for the CDR3 is TGCGCCAGCAGTGACCCGGGACTAGCGTACAATGAGCAGTTCTTC. Its translation is CASSDPGLAYNEQFF.

This chain joins TRBV29-1 and TRBJ2-3; D perhaps matches TRBD2 (5 bases). Germline V CDR1 and CDR2: SQVTM, ANQGSEA. Trimming cost V 8 bases and J 5 bases, with 17 bases left between them. The CDR3 extends over 13 amino acids. CDR3 protein: CSIEGPPVDTQYF. The CDR3 coding sequence is TGCAGCATCGAGGGCCCACCGGTAGATACGCAGTATTTT.

This rearrangement joins TRBV9 to TRBJ2-1; 11 bases match TRBD2. Germline V gene lookup returns CDR1 SGDLS and CDR2 YYNGEE. Trimming at V came to 3 bases and at J to 6 bases, leaving 5 bases not matched to a gene. The CDR3 is 15 amino acids. CDR3 nucleotides: TGTGCCAGCAGCGACTTAGCGGGAGGGCTCAATGAGCAGTTCTTC. Its translation: CASSDLAGGLNEQFF.

The CDR3 sequence is CASSESTEGRTDTQYF. CDR3 nucleotide sequence: TGCGCCAGCAGTGAGTCGACGGAGGGGCGCACAGATACGCAGTATTTT. J is TRBJ2-3 and V is TRBV10-1, with D possibly TRBD2 on 6 matching bases. Germline CDR1 WNHNN, CDR2 SYGVQD (reference sequence). There are 16 residues in the CDR3. Trimming stripped 0 bases from V and 1 base from J, with 11 bases between.

The V gene is TRBV5-1, the J gene TRBJ2-1; 8 bases align to TRBD2. Germline assignment: CDR1 SGHRS and CDR2 YFSETQ. The CDR3 has 14 amino acids. V was clipped by 3 bases and J by 10 bases; unmatched bases: 9. The CDR3 loop is CASSSQTSVKEQFF. The CDR3 DNA is TGCGCCAGCAGCTCCCAGACTAGCGTCAAAGAGCAGTTCTTC.

The chain employs TRBV11-1 and TRBJ2-5, with 8 bases aligning to TRBD2. The CDR3 contains 17 residues. Germline lookup yields CDR1 SGHAT and CDR2 FQDESV (reference sequence). With V trimmed by 3 bases and J by 1 base, 10 bases remained unmatched. CDR3 residues: CASSLLSGSGGQETQYF. Written as DNA, the CDR3 is TGTGCCAGCAGCTTGCTAAGCGGGAGCGGGGGCCAAGAGACCCAGTACTTC.

The chain links TRBV7-2 to TRBJ2-2; D is perhaps TRBD2 (7 bases). The CDR3 is made up of 17 amino acids. V lost 5 bases to trimming and J lost 3 bases, with 19 bases between them. CDR1 is SGHTA and CDR2 is FQGNSA in the germline V gene. CDR3 sequence: CASSQGGDIRDTGELFF. The CDR3 DNA reads TGTGCCAGCAGCCAGGGAGGGGACATAAGGGACACCGGGGAGCTGTTTTTT.

This chain uses TRBV28 with TRBJ1-2; TRBD1 is a possible D gene (6 bases). V shed 3 bases and J shed 4 bases, with 9 bases lying between them. CDR3 size: 13 residues. CDR1 is MDHEN and CDR2 is SYDVKM in the germline V gene. CDR3 sequence: CASSLGRGYGYTF. CDR3 nucleotide sequence: TGTGCCAGCAGTTTGGGCAGGGGCTATGGCTACACCTTC.